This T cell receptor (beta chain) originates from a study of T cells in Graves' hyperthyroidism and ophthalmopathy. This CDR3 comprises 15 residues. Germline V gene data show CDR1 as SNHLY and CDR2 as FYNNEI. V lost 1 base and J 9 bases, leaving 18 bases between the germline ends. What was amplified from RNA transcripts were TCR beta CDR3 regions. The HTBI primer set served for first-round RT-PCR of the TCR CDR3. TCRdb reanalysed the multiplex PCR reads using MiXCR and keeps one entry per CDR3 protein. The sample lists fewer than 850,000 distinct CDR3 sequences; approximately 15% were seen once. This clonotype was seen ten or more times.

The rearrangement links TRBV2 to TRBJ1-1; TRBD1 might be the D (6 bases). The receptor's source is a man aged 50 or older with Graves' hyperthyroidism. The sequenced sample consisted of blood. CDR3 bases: TGTGCCAGCAGTGAAGAATCGACAGGTCTTCTTAAAGCTTTCTTT. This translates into CASSEESTGLLKAFF.